Below are 18 T cell receptor beta chains sequenced from a single sample in a study of blood T cells in healthy people across ages. Alongside a J-beta primer mix, a sample-barcoded 5' primer served in a second PCR lasting about 7 to 12 cycles. Via MiXCR, TCRdb re-called the 5' RACE reads, giving one row per CDR3 protein. This sample has a few hundred thousand distinct CDR3 sequences, with 27% found just once. The same sample was also studied in work on T cells of mothers and their children.

Sequenced sample: blood. The receptors stem from a boy between 2 and 10 years old in good health.

The chain is built from TRBV28 and TRBJ2-5; weak D call: TRBD2 (5 bases). The assigned J gene may be wrong: the sequence end matches TRBJ2-7 better. Germline V gene sequence: CDR1 MDHEN, CDR2 SYDVKM. CDR3 size: 13 residues. In nucleotides, the CDR3 is TGTGCCAGCAACCTGGCGGGTAGCTACGAGCAGTACTTC. Amino acids: CASNLAGSYEQYF.

This clonotype was picked up a small number of times. The chain joins TRBV15 to TRBJ1-2; D is unclear. V was pared by 5 bases and J by 1 base, with 8 bases between. The germline V gene encodes CDR1 LNHNV and CDR2 YYDKDF (reference sequence). The CDR3 sequence is 13 residues long. The CDR3 here is CATSPGVNYGYTF. The CDR3 DNA sequence: TGTGCCACCAGCCCCGGGGTTAACTATGGCTACACCTTC.

The chain combines TRBV13 with TRBJ2-3, with 8 bases lining up with TRBD2. V shed 2 bases and J 6 bases; nucleotides not matched to a gene: 7. Germline CDR1 PRHDT, CDR2 FYEKMQ (reference sequence). The CDR3 is made up of 15 amino acids. The CDR3 sequence: CASSLRGSGEDTQYF. The CDR3 DNA reads as TGTGCCAGCAGCTTACGAGGTAGCGGGGAGGATACGCAGTATTTT.

The chain employs TRBV19 and TRBJ2-7; 10 bases are shared with TRBD1. V shed 5 bases and J 3 bases; nucleotides not matched to a gene: 7. The CDR3 is made up of 15 amino acids. Germline CDR1 LNHDA, CDR2 SQIVND (reference sequence). CDR3 loop: CASSAAGTGDYEQYF. The CDR3 DNA reads TGTGCCAGTAGTGCCGCCGGGACAGGGGACTACGAGCAGTACTTC.

This clonotype was observed at least ten times. The rearrangement uses TRBV6-2 or TRBV6-3 and TRBJ1-1; D is unclear. Trimming shortened V by 6 bases and J by 1 base, and 9 bases separated the two germline ends. The CDR3 runs 13 residues. Germline V gives CDR1 MNHEY, CDR2 SVGEGT. The CDR3 protein is CASREKRNTEAFF. The CDR3 DNA sequence: TGTGCCAGCAGGGAGAAGCGGAACACTGAAGCTTTCTTT.

The chain uses TRBV29-1 and TRBJ2-5, with D unresolved. The J call may be wrong; the DNA end is better matched by TRBJ2-1. The germline gives CDR1 SQVTM, CDR2 ANQGSEA. This CDR3 region has 15 residues. CDR3 in amino acids: CSVEIWSMTYNEQFF. For the CDR3, the DNA is TGCAGCGTTGAAATTTGGTCTATGACCTACAATGAGCAGTTCTTC.

The rearrangement uses TRBV20-1 and TRBJ1-1; a weak D match, TRBD1 (5 bases). This CDR3 spans 14 amino acids. V was cut by 0 bases and J by 4 bases, with 12 bases left in between. Germline lookup yields CDR1 DFQATT and CDR2 SNEGSKA (reference sequence). The CDR3 here is CSARDRGTRTEAFF. DNA for the CDR3: TGCAGTGCTAGAGATCGAGGGACCCGCACTGAAGCTTTCTTT.

This clonotype was observed a single time. The rearrangement links TRBV20-1 to TRBJ2-7; TRBD1 agrees at 7 bases. This CDR3 spans 16 amino acids. V gave up 6 bases and J gave up 2 bases; unmatched junction bases: 16. Germline V gene lookup returns CDR1 DFQATT and CDR2 SNEGSKA (reference sequence). The CDR3 sequence is CSALISPGTATYEQYF. In DNA, the CDR3 is TGCAGTGCGTTGATCTCCCCCGGGACAGCGACCTACGAGCAGTACTTC.

In its sample, this clonotype was seen a few times. V and J are TRBV30 and TRBJ1-2, with TRBD1 identical over 8 bases. CDR3 length equals 15 residues. Germline CDR1 reads GTSNPN; CDR2 reads SVGIG (reference sequence). After removal of 4 bases from V and 2 bases from J, the junction contained 9 bases not matched to a gene. The CDR3 nucleotides read TGTGCCTGGACCGACGGGGGACAGGTGAACTATGGCTACACCTTC. It specifies CAWTDGGQVNYGYTF. The full variable domain, its missing parts supplied by reference TRBV30 and TRBJ1-2, is SQTIHQWPATLVQPVGSPLSLECTVEGTSNPNLYWYRQAAGRGLQLLFYSVGIGQISSEVPQNLSASRPQDRQFILSSKKLLLSDSGFYLCAWTDGGQVNYGYTFGSGTRLTVV.

This clonotype showed up just a few times. The chain joins TRBV30 to TRBJ2-1; D is perhaps TRBD1 or TRBD2 (6 bases each). There are 12 residues in the CDR3. Between the trimmed V and J ends, which lost 2 bases and 8 bases, there was a span of 10 bases. Looked up from germline, CDR1 is GTSNPN and CDR2 is SVGIG (reference sequence). CDR3 sequence: CAWSLGGDEQFF. CDR3 sequence (DNA): TGTGCCTGGAGTCTGGGGGGCGATGAGCAGTTCTTC.

The CDR3 sequence is CASSQTGTGEGDTQYF. The CDR3 DNA reads TGTGCCAGCAGCCAGACTGGGACAGGGGAGGGAGATACGCAGTATTTT. The V call is TRBV7-2, the J call TRBJ2-3, with TRBD1 matching 10 bases. The CDR3 extends over 16 amino acids. V shed 5 bases and J 5 bases; nucleotides not matched to a gene: 10. The germline CDR1 and CDR2 sequences are SGHTA and FQGNSA.

The table lists this clonotype with many counts. The chain uses TRBV7-2 and TRBJ2-1; 13 bases are a match to TRBD2. This CDR3 has 19 residues. Trimming removed 0 bases from V and 1 base from J; junction bases left unmatched: 6. CDR1 and CDR2 (germline): SGHTA, FQGNSA. The CDR3 spells CASSLAAQLAGGSYNEQFF. DNA for the CDR3: TGTGCCAGCAGCTTAGCTGCCCAACTAGCGGGAGGGTCCTACAATGAGCAGTTCTTC.

The rearrangement links TRBV12-3 or TRBV12-4 to TRBJ1-2; possible D gene TRBD1, 6 bases. V lost 5 bases and J 7 bases, leaving 11 bases between the germline ends. This CDR3 contains 12 residues. In nucleotides, the CDR3 is TGTGCCAGCAGTATGACAGGAGCTGGCTACACCTTC. Its translation is CASSMTGAGYTF.

As to this clonotype: One end of the junction varies from germline; a read error may be responsible. The rearrangement joins TRBV20-1 to TRBJ1-4; D is unclear. CDR1 and CDR2 from the germline V gene are DFQATT and SNEGSKA (reference sequence). The length of the CDR3 is 13 residues. The CDR3 spells CSASEAGREKLFF. For the CDR3, the DNA is TGCAGTGCCTCTGAGGCTGGTCGTGAAAAACTGTTTTTC.

The chain links TRBV30 to TRBJ2-1; D remains unclear. Trimming left V 1 base short and J 3 bases short, with 7 bases between. The germline V gene has CDR1 GTSNPN and CDR2 SVGIG (reference sequence). This CDR3 has 13 amino acids. For the CDR3, the DNA is TGTGCCTGGAGTGCGGACGTCTACAATGAGCAGTTCTTC. Its translation: CAWSADVYNEQFF. The full variable domain, with the rest looked up from reference TRBV30 and TRBJ2-1, is SQTIHQWPATLVQPVGSPLSLECTVEGTSNPNLYWYRQAAGRGLQLLFYSVGIGQISSEVPQNLSASRPQDRQFILSSKKLLLSDSGFYLCAWSADVYNEQFFGPGTRLTVL.

The genes are TRBV6-5 and TRBJ2-3; 7 bases are shared with TRBD2. The CDR3 spans 14 residues. Germline lookup yields CDR1 MNHEY and CDR2 SVGAGI. Germline trimming cut 0 bases from V and 8 bases from J; bases unmatched to any gene: 5. CDR3 loop: CASSYSSGQATQYF. The CDR3 DNA is TGTGCCAGCAGTTACTCTAGCGGGCAAGCTACGCAGTATTTT.

The V and J genes are TRBV7-9 and TRBJ2-5; perhaps TRBD1 as D (6 bases). The DNA matches TRBJ2-7 better at its end, which makes the J call doubtful. Germline V lookup: CDR1 SEHNR, CDR2 FQNEAQ (reference sequence). The CDR3 loop spans 16 amino acids. CDR3: CASSPTYGRGLYEQYF. The CDR3 region has the DNA TGTGCCAGCAGCCCAACCTATGGCAGGGGCCTCTACGAGCAGTACTTC.

This clonotype was seen a few times. This chain uses TRBV12-3 or TRBV12-4 with TRBJ2-1; D is ambiguous. This CDR3 contains 12 residues. V was shortened by 2 bases and J by 10 bases, with 9 bases between the two germline ends. In nucleotides, the CDR3 is TGTGCCAGCAGTTTAATCCTGCAGGAGCAGTTCTTC. Encoded protein: CASSLILQEQFF.